Reported below is one T cell receptor beta chain. Its antigen is as yet unknown. The junction departs from germline at one end; a sequencing error may be responsible. The germline gives CDR1 SSHAT, CDR2 FNYEAQ (reference sequence). This CDR3 region has 13 residues. Primers: 60 Vbeta forward and 13 Jbeta reverse. TCRdb keeps only in-frame clones here, not all; method: immunoSEQ multiplex PCR. The sample yields more than 95,000 clones, around 73% seen once. This sample was included in a study of cytomegalovirus exposure and HLA in healthy donors. Study-level findings and limits: Association of a missense DCLRE1C variant with TCR beta V- and J-gene trimming was reported in a later analysis. The authors listed 150 to 200 TCR beta chains as cytomegalovirus-associated.

V is TRBV7-7 and J is TRBJ1-4, with a possible D match to TRBD1 (5 bases). Source material: PBMCs. The source is a man aged 30 to 45 in good health and CMV-seronegative. The CDR3 reads CASSLDPGRKLFF. In DNA, the CDR3 is TGTGCTAGCAGCTTAGATCCAGGGAGGAAACTGTTTTTT.